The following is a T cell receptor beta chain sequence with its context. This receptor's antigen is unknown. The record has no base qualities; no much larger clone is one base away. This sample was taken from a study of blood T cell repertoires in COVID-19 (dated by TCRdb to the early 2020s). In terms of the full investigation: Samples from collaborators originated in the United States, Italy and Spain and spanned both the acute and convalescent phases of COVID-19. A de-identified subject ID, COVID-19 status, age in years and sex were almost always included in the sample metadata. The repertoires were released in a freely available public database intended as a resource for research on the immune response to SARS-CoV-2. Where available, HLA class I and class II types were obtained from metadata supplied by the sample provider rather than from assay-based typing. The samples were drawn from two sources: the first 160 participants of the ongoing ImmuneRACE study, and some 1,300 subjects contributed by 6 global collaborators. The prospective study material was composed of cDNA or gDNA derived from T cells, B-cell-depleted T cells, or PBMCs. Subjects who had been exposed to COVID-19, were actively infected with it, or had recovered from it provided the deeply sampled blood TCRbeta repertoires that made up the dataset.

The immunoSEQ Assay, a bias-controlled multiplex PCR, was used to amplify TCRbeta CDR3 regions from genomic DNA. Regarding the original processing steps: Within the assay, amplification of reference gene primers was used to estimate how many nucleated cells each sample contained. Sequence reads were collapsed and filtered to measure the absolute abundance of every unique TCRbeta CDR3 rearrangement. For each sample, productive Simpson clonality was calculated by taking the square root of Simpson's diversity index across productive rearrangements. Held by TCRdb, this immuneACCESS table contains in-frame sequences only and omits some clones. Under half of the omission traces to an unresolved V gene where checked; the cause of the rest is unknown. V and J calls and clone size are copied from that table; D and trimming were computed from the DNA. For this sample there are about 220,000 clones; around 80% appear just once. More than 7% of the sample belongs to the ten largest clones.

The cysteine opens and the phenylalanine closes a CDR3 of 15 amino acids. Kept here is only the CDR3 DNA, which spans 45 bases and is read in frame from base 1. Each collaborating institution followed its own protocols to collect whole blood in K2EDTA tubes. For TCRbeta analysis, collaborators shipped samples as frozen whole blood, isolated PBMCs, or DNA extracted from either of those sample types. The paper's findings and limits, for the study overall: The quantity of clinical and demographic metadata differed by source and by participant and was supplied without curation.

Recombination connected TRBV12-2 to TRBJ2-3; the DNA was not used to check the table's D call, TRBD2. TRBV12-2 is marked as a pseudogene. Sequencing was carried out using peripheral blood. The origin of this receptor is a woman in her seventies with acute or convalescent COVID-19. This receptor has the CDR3 CASRRAGGSVDTQYF. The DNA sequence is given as TGTGCAAGTCGCCGAGCGGGGGGCTCGGTAGATACGCAGTATTTT.